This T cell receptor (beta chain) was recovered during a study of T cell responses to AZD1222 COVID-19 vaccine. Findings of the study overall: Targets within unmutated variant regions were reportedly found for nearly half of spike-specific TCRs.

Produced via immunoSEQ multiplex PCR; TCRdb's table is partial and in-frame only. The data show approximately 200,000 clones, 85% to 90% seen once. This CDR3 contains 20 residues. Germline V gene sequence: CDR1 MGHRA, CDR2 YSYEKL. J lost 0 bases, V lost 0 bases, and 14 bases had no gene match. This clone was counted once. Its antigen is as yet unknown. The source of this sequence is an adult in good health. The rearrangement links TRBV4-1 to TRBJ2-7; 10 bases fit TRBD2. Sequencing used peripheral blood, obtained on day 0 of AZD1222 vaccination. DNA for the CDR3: TGCGCCAGCAGCCAAGATCGGGGGTGGGCTAGCGGGGGCCTCTCCTACGAGCAGTACTTC. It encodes CASSQDRGWASGGLSYEQYF.